This T cell receptor beta chain was obtained from a study of technical replicates of blood from several donors. Trimming removed 1 base at V and 0 bases at J, with 4 bases between. CDR3 length: 13 amino acids. Germline V gene data show CDR1 as SGHVS and CDR2 as FNYEAQ. This clone was detected a few times. TCRdb keeps only in-frame clones here, not all; method: immunoSEQ multiplex PCR. The data show around 100,000 clones, approximately 95% seen once. V and J are TRBV7-6 and TRBJ2-7, with D hard to call. This clonotype was sampled from a human donor in good health. The sample consisted of T cells isolated from PBMCs. The CDR3 nucleotides are TGTGCCAGCAGCTTAGTAGACTCCTACGAGCAGTACTTC. It translates to CASSLVDSYEQYF. The complete variable domain, with remaining parts taken from reference TRBV7-6 and TRBJ2-7, reads GAGVSQSPRYKVTKRGQDVALRCDPISGHVSLYWYRQALGQGPEFLTYFNYEAQQDKSGLPNDRFSAERPEGSISTLTIQRTEQRDSAMYRCASSLVDSYEQYFGPGTRLTVT.